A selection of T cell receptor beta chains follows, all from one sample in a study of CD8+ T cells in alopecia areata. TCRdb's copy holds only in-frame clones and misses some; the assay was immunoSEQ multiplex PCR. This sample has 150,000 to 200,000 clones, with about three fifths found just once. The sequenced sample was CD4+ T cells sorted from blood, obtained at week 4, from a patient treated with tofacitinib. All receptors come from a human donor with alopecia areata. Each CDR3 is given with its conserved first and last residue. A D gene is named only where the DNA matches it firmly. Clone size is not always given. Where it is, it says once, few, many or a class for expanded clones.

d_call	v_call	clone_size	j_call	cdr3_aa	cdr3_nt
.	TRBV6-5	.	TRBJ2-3	CASGPNTDTQYF	TGTGCCAGCGGCCCGAACACAGATACGCAGTATTTT
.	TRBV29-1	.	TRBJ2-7	CSVTDGTYEQYF	TGCAGCGTTACGGACGGAACCTACGAGCAGTACTTC
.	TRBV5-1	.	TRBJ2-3	CASSLRPGSHTQYF	TGCGCCAGCAGCTTGCGACCGGGATCGCATACGCAGTATTTT
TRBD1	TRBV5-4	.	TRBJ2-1	CASSWRTGYNEQFF	TGTGCCAGCAGCTGGAGGACAGGTTACAATGAGCAGTTCTTC
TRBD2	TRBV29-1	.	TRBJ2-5	CSAGLAGWETQYF	TGCAGCGCCGGACTAGCGGGGTGGGAGACCCAGTACTTC
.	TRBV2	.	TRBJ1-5	CASSEEANNQPQHF	TGTGCCAGCAGTGAAGAGGCTAACAATCAGCCCCAGCATTTT
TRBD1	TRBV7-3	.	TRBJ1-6	CASSRGTGNSPLHF	TGTGCCAGCAGCCGCGGGACAGGCAATTCACCCCTCCACTTT
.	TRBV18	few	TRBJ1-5	CASSLGWVQPQHF	TGTGCCAGCTCACTTGGATGGGTTCAGCCCCAGCATTTT
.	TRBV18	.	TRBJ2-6	CASSDLGSGANVLTF	TGTGCCAGCTCGGATCTTGGCTCTGGGGCCAACGTCCTGACTTTC
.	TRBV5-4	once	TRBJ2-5	CASSLRAEETQYF	TGTGCCAGCAGCTTAAGGGCAGAAGAGACCCAGTACTTC
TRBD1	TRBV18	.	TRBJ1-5	CASSSGTANQPQHF	TGTGCCAGCTCATCGGGGACAGCTAATCAGCCCCAGCATTTT
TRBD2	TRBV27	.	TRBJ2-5	CASSLEWGGGETQYF	TGTGCCAGCAGCTTGGAATGGGGCGGGGGGGAGACCCAGTACTTC
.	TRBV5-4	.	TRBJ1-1	CASSSGQRNTEAFF	TGTGCCAGCAGTTCGGGGCAGAGGAACACTGAAGCTTTCTTT
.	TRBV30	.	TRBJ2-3	CACRGLGSTDTQYF	TGTGCCTGCCGTGGCTTGGGGAGCACAGATACGCAGTATTTT
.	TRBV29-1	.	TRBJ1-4	CSVGGSSFEKLFF	TGCAGCGTTGGAGGGTCTTCTTTCGAAAAACTGTTTTTT
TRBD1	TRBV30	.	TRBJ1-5	CAWSQNRGNRQPQHF	TGTGCCTGGAGCCAGAACAGGGGAAATAGGCAGCCCCAGCATTTT
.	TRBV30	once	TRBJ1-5	CAWSVQQPNQPQHF	TGTGCCTGGAGTGTGCAACAGCCCAATCAGCCCCAGCATTTT
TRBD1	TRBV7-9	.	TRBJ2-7	CASSPWDRAAYEQYF	TGTGCCAGCAGCCCGTGGGACAGGGCAGCCTACGAGCAGTACTTC
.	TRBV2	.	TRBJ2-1	CASSEQASNNEQFF	TGTGCCAGCAGTGAACAGGCCTCAAACAATGAGCAGTTCTTC
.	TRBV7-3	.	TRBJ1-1	CASSPHRDTEAFF	TGTGCCAGCAGCCCGCACAGAGACACTGAAGCTTTCTTT
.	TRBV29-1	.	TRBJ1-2	CSVEDPGLGGYTF	TGCAGCGTTGAAGATCCAGGGTTGGGTGGCTACACCTTC
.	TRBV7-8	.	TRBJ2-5	CASSLGHGGHKETQYF	TGTGCCAGCAGCTTAGGCCACGGGGGCCATAAAGAGACCCAGTACTTC
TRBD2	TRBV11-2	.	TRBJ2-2	CASSPREGRDTGELFF	TGTGCCAGCAGCCCCCGGGAGGGGCGAGACACCGGGGAGCTGTTTTTT
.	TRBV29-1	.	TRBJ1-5	CSVARDPDGQPQHF	TGCAGCGTTGCCAGGGACCCGGACGGTCAGCCCCAGCATTTT
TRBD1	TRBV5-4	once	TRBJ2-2	CASSRRGFYTGELFF	TGTGCCAGCAGCCGCAGGGGGTTCTACACCGGGGAGCTGTTTTTT
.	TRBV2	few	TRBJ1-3	CASSEGRGNTIYF	TGTGCCAGCAGTGAAGGGCGGGGAAACACCATATATTTT
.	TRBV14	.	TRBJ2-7	CASSQRGGIALGQYF	TGTGCCAGCAGCCAAAGAGGGGGGATAGCCCTCGGGCAGTACTTC
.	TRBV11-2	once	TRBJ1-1	CASSAPGHQNTEAFF	TGTGCCAGCAGCGCTCCGGGACACCAAAACACTGAAGCTTTCTTT
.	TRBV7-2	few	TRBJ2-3	CASSLDRSRDTQYF	TGTGCCAGCAGCTTAGATCGCTCTCGAGATACGCAGTATTTT
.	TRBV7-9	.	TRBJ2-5	CASSEQWETQYF	TGTGCCAGCAGCGAGCAATGGGAGACCCAGTACTTC
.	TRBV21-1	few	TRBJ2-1	CASSQARAGGAPPTNEQFF	TGTGCCAGCAGCCAAGCCCGGGCAGGGGGCGCGCCCCCTACCAATGAGCAGTTCTTC
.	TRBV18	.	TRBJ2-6	CASSPPGAGANVLTF	TGTGCCAGCTCACCACCCGGGGCTGGGGCCAACGTCCTGACTTTC
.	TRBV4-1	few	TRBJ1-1	CASSQEKGLPSSTFF	TGCGCCAGCAGCCAAGAGAAGGGACTGCCAAGTTCGACTTTCTTT
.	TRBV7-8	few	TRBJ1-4	CASSLEGLGRRFF	TGTGCCAGCAGCTTAGAAGGGTTGGGGCGACGGTTTTTT
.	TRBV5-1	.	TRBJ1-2	CASSPDPSYGYTF	TGCGCCAGCAGCCCGGACCCCAGCTATGGCTACACCTTC
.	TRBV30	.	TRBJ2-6	CASHDRPSGANVLTF	TGTGCCTCTCACGACAGACCCTCTGGGGCCAACGTCCTGACTTTC
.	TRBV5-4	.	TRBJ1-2	CASSPTAYYGYTF	TGTGCCAGCAGCCCCACAGCGTACTATGGCTACACCTTC
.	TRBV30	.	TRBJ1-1	CAWSVRGTGAFF	TGTGCCTGGAGTGTACGAGGGACTGGAGCTTTCTTT
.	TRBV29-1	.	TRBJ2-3	CSVGISGGTDTQYF	TGCAGCGTTGGGATTAGCGGCGGCACAGATACGCAGTATTTT
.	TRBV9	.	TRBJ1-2	CASSLSSHRAGGYTF	TGTGCCAGCAGCCTTTCCTCTCATAGGGCTGGGGGCTACACCTTC